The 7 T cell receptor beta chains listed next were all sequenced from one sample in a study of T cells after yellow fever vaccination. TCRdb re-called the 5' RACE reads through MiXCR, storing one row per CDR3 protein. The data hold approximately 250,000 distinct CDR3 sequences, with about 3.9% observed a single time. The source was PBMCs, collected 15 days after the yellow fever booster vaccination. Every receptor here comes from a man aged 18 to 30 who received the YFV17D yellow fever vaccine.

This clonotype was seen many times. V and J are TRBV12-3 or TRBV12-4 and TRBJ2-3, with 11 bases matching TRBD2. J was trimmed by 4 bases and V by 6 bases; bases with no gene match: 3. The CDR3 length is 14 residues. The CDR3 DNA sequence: TGTGCCAGCAGGGGGACTAGCGGATCAGATACGCAGTATTTT. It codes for CASRGTSGSDTQYF.

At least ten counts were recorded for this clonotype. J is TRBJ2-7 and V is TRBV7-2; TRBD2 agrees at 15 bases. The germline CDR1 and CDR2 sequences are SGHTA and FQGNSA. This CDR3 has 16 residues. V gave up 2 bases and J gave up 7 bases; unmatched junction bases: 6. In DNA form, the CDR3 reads TGTGCCAGCAGCTTATGGGGACTAGCGGGGGGTCGAGAGCAGTACTTC. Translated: CASSLWGLAGGREQYF.

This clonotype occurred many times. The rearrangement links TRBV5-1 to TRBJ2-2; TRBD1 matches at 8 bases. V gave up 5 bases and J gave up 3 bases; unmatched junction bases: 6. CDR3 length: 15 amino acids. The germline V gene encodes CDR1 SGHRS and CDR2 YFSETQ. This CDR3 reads CASRTGTGDTGELFF. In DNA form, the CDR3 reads TGCGCCAGCAGAACCGGGACAGGAGACACCGGGGAGCTGTTTTTT.

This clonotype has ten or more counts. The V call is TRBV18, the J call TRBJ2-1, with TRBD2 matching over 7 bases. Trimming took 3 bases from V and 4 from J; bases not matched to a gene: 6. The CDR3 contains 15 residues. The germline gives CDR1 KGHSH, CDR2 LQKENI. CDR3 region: CASSPTSVVYNEQFF. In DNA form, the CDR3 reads TGTGCCAGCTCACCCACTAGCGTCGTTTACAATGAGCAGTTCTTC.

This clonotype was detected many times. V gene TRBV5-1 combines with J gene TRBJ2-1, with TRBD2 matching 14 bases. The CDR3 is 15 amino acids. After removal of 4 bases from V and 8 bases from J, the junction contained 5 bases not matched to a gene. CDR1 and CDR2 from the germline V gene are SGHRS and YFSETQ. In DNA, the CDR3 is TGCGCCAGCAGCCCGGGACTAGCGGGGGTGGATGAGCAGTTCTTC. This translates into CASSPGLAGVDEQFF.

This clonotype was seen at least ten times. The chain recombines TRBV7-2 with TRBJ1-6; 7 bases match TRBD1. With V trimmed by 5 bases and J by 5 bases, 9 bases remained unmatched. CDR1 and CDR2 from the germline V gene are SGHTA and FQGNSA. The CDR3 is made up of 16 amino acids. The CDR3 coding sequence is TGTGCCAGCAGCCGTGACAGGGTTAGGAATAATTCACCCCTCCACTTT. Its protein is CASSRDRVRNNSPLHF.

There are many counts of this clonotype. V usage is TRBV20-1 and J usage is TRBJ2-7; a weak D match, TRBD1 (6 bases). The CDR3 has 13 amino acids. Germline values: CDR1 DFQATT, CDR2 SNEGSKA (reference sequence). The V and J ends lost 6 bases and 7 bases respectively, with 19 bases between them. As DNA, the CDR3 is TGCAGTGCAAACTCTCAGGGGACATTGGAGCAGTACTTC. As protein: CSANSQGTLEQYF.